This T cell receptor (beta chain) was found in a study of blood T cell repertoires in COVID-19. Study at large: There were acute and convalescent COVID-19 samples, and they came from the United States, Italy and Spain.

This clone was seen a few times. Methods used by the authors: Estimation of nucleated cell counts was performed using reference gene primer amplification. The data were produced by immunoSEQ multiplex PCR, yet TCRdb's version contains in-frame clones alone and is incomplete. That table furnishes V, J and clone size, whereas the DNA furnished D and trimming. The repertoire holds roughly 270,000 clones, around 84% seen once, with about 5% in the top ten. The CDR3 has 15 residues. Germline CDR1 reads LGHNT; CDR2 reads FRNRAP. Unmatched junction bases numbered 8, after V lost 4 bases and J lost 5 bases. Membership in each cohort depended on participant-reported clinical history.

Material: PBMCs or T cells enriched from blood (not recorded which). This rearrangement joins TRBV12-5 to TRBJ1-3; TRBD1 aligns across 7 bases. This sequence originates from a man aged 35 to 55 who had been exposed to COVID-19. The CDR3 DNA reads TGTGCTAGTGGTTCGCCCGACAGGGTTAGAAACACCATATATTTT. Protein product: CASGSPDRVRNTIYF. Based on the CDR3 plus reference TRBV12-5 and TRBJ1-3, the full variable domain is DARVTQTPRHKVTEMGQEVTMRCQPILGHNTVFWYRQTMMQGLELLAYFRNRAPLDDSGMPKDRFSAEMPDATLATLKIQPSEPRDSAVYFCASGSPDRVRNTIYFGEGSWLTVV.